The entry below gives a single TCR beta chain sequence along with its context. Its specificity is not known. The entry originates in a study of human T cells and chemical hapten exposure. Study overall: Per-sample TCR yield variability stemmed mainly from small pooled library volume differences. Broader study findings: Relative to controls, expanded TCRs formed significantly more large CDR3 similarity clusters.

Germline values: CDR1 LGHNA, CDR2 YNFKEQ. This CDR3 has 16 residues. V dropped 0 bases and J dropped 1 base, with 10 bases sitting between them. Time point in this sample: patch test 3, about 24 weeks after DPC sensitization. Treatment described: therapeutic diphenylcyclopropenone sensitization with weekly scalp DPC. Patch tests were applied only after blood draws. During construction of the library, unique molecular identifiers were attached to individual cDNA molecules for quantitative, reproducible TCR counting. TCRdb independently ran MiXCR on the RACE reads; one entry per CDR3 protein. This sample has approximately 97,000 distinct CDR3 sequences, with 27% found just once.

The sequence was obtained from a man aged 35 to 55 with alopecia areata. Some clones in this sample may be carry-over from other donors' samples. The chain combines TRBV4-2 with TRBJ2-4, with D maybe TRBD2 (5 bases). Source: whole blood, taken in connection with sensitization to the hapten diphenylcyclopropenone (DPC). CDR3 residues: CASSQEGGRAKNIQYF. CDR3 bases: TGTGCCAGCAGCCAAGAGGGCGGGCGGGCCAAAAACATTCAGTACTTC.